The 8 T cell receptor beta chains below all came from one sample that was sequenced in a study of stem cell transplantation in POMP-related autoinflammatory disease. TCRdb's copy holds only in-frame clones and misses some; the assay was immunoSEQ multiplex PCR. Here the sample spans 25,000 to 30,000 clones, around 86% being singletons. Sequences were derived from CD4+ T cells from PBMCs, sampled before stem cell transplantation. These receptors all come from a human donor with POMP-related autoinflammation and immune dysregulation (PRAID).

The chain employs TRBV25-1 and TRBJ1-2, with 8 bases identical to TRBD1. V gave up 6 bases and J gave up 4 bases; unmatched junction bases: 7. Germline CDR1 and CDR2: MGHDK and SYGVNS. The CDR3 has 14 amino acids. As DNA, the CDR3 is TGTGCCAGCAGCGACTTGGACAGGGCCTATGGCTACACCTTC. Its protein is CASSDLDRAYGYTF.

The chain links TRBV19 to TRBJ1-5; 9 nucleotides agree with TRBD1. Germline V gene sequence: CDR1 LNHDA, CDR2 SQIVND (reference sequence). The J segment lost 6 bases and the V segment lost 9 bases, leaving 12 bases of the junction unmatched. The CDR3 is 15 amino acids. CDR3 sequence (DNA): TGTGCCAGCCTCCCCGGGACAGGGTCTGGTCAGCCCCAGCATTTT. This translates into CASLPGTGSGQPQHF.

The chain carries TRBV4-2 and TRBJ2-2; D gene uncertain. Germline V gene data show CDR1 as LGHNA and CDR2 as YNFKEQ. The CDR3 length is 15 residues. Trimming removed 0 bases at V and 2 bases at J, with 7 bases between. CDR3 nucleotides: TGTGCCAGCAGCCAAGATACGGATAACACCGGGGAGCTGTTTTTT. This gives the protein CASSQDTDNTGELFF.

This clone was seen more than once but under ten times. The chain couples TRBV5-4 to TRBJ1-6, with TRBD1 identical over 8 bases. Trimming removed 3 bases from V and 8 bases from J; junction bases left unmatched: 7. CDR1 is SGHNT and CDR2 is YYREEE in the germline V gene (reference sequence). CDR3 length: 15 amino acids. CDR3 in DNA: TGTGCCAGCAGCTATCGGACAGGGTCGGATTCACCCCTCCACTTT. It encodes CASSYRTGSDSPLHF.

This chain's CDR3 is CASSPLDRGYEQYF. CDR3 sequence (DNA): TGTGCCAGCTCACCTTTGGACAGGGGGTACGAGCAGTACTTC. The chain uses TRBV18 and TRBJ2-7; TRBD1 matches at 10 bases. The ends lost 3 bases at V and 4 bases at J; junction bases unmatched: 3. The germline CDR1 and CDR2 sequences are KGHSH and LQKENI. This CDR3 contains 14 residues. Based on the CDR3 plus reference TRBV18 and TRBJ2-7, the full variable domain is NAGVMQNPRHLVRRRGQEARLRCSPMKGHSHVYWYRQLPEEGLKFMVYLQKENIIDESGMPKERFSAEFPKEGPSILRIQQVVRGDSAAYFCASSPLDRGYEQYFGPGTRLTVT.

The chain employs TRBV19 and TRBJ2-7; 9 bases match TRBD1. The CDR3 is 16 amino acids. The V and J ends lost 2 bases and 2 bases, in that order; junction bases with no gene match: 7. CDR1 is LNHDA and CDR2 is SQIVND in the germline V gene (reference sequence). DNA of the CDR3: TGTGCCAGTAGTATATCTTCGGGACAGGGCCCCTACGAGCAGTACTTC. Protein sequence: CASSISSGQGPYEQYF.

This clone was picked up one time. The chain employs TRBV19 and TRBJ1-6; tentatively, D is TRBD1 (5 bases). V was clipped by 0 bases and J by 9 bases, with 12 bases between them. The CDR3 extends over 15 amino acids. CDR1 and CDR2 from the germline V gene are LNHDA and SQIVND (reference sequence). CDR3 sequence (DNA): TGTGCCAGTAGTATAGAGGGCAGGGAAGGTTCACCCCTCCACTTT. Translated: CASSIEGREGSPLHF.

V gene TRBV6-1 combines with J gene TRBJ1-5; D not resolved. Germline V gives CDR1 MNHNS, CDR2 SASEGT. V was trimmed by 3 bases and J by 0 bases, leaving 6 bases between them. This CDR3 region has 14 residues. The CDR3 DNA reads TGTGCCAGCAGTGAGGGTAGTAGCAATCAGCCCCAGCATTTT. It yields the protein CASSEGSSNQPQHF.